The 22 T cell receptor beta chains presented below share a single source sample, sequenced in a study of vaccination and CD4 T cells after COVID-19. Sequencing of cultured CD4+ T cell DNA used the Oncomine TCR Beta short-read assay. Each CDR3 protein is one row after TCRdb ran MiXCR on the PCR reads. The repertoire holds roughly 17,000 distinct CDR3 sequences, with about 40% as singletons. The antigens of these receptors remain unknown. As to treatment: roughly 11-day PBMC culture with coronavirus spike peptide pools or control peptides (ViraFEST assay). The specimen was CD4+ T cells from blood, cultured in vitro, collected after SARS-CoV-2 vaccination. The receptors were gathered from a human donor who had recovered from COVID-19.

In this sample, this clonotype is medium-sized. This chain connects TRBV18 to TRBJ1-4; TRBD1 might be the D (5 bases). The germline V and J ends were trimmed by 3 bases and 7 bases, with 12 bases remaining between them. CDR3 length: 14 amino acids. The V gene's germline CDR1 is KGHSH and CDR2 LQKENI. CDR3 coding DNA: TGTGCCAGCTCACCGGGGGATGTAGGTGAAAAACTGTTTTTT. Amino acids: CASSPGDVGEKLFF. Full variable domain (remainder filled in from reference TRBV18 and TRBJ1-4): NAGVMQNPRHLVRRRGQEARLRCSPMKGHSHVYWYRQLPEEGLKFMVYLQKENIIDESGMPKERFSAEFPKEGPSILRIQQVVRGDSAAYFCASSPGDVGEKLFFGSGTQLSVL.

The V call is TRBV6-5, the J call TRBJ2-5; 8 positions agree with TRBD2. Germline trimming cut 2 bases from V and 0 bases from J; bases unmatched to any gene: 14. The CDR3 has 19 residues. Looked up from germline, CDR1 is MNHEY and CDR2 is SVGAGI. The CDR3 is CASSYPGLVGGPYQETQYF. CDR3 DNA sequence: TGTGCCAGCAGTTACCCGGGACTAGTGGGGGGACCGTACCAAGAGACCCAGTACTTC.

This clonotype came up once. The chain links TRBV6-5 to TRBJ2-1; D gene ambiguous. CDR1 is MNHEY and CDR2 is SVGAGI in the germline V gene. The CDR3 contains 12 residues. V was shortened by 2 bases and J by 8 bases, with 7 bases between the two germline ends. CDR3 sequence reads: CASSYIGYEQFF. The CDR3 DNA reads TGTGCCAGCAGTTACATCGGGTATGAGCAGTTCTTC.

The CDR3 DNA reads TGTGCCAGCAGCGGAGGGGGGACCGGGGAGCTGTTTTTT. Its protein is CASSGGGTGELFF. The chain employs TRBV5-4 and TRBJ2-2, with D perhaps TRBD1 or TRBD2 (6 bases each). Germline loops: CDR1 SGHNT, CDR2 YYREEE (reference sequence). Trimming removed 4 bases from V and 5 bases from J, with 9 bases in between. The CDR3 has 13 residues. The full variable domain, in which reference TRBV5-4 and TRBJ2-2 provide the parts outside the CDR3, is ETGVTQSPTHLIKTRGQQVTLRCSSQSGHNTVSWYQQALGQGPQFIFQYYREEENGRGNFPPRFSGLQFPNYSSELNVNALELDDSALYLCASSGGGTGELFFGEGSRLTVL.

The gene calls are TRBV6-2 or TRBV6-3 and TRBJ2-7, with TRBD2 identical over 7 bases. Germline lookup yields CDR1 MNHEY and CDR2 SVGEGT. The CDR3 covers 13 residues. The J segment lost 6 bases and the V segment lost 5 bases, leaving 7 bases of the junction unmatched. The CDR3 region has the DNA TGTGCCAGCAGTGGACGACTAGCTGGCGAGCAGTACTTC. This gives the protein CASSGRLAGEQYF.

The chain joins TRBV20-1 to TRBJ1-3; D not certain. V gave up 0 bases and J gave up 7 bases, with 13 bases separating them. The germline CDR1 and CDR2 sequences are DFQATT and SNEGSKA (reference sequence). The length of the CDR3 is 14 residues. CDR3 coding DNA: TGCAGTGCTAGAGACAGTTCCCCCGGGAACACCATATATTTT. This codes for CSARDSSPGNTIYF.

The V gene is TRBV20-1, the J gene TRBJ2-3, with 12 bases matching TRBD2. CDR3 length equals 18 residues. After removal of 3 bases from V and 4 bases from J, the junction contained 14 bases not matched to a gene. Per the germline V gene, CDR1 is DFQATT and CDR2 is SNEGSKA (reference sequence). The CDR3 sequence is CSARPVLAGGSGSDTQYF. The CDR3 DNA sequence: TGCAGTGCTAGGCCCGTACTAGCGGGAGGCTCTGGTTCAGATACGCAGTATTTT.

This clonotype was seen a single time. J is TRBJ2-7 and V is TRBV20-1; 7 bases are shared with TRBD2. Germline V gene lookup returns CDR1 DFQATT and CDR2 SNEGSKA (reference sequence). Trimming at V came to 0 bases and at J to 5 bases, leaving 10 bases not matched to a gene. The CDR3 loop spans 15 amino acids. The CDR3 spells CSARDETGGRHEQYF. In DNA form, the CDR3 reads TGCAGTGCTAGAGATGAAACGGGAGGAAGGCACGAGCAGTACTTC.

This clonotype was observed a handful of times. V is TRBV15 and J is TRBJ2-7; 11 bases match TRBD2. The J segment lost 3 bases and the V segment lost 3 bases, leaving 16 bases of the junction unmatched. In germline, CDR1 is LNHNV, CDR2 YYDKDF (reference sequence). The CDR3 covers 19 residues. This CDR3 is CATSRETSGSSSLHYEQYF. The CDR3 nucleotides are TGTGCCACCAGCAGGGAAACTAGCGGGAGTTCTTCCTTACACTACGAGCAGTACTTC.

This clonotype was seen more than once but under ten times. V usage is TRBV2 and J usage is TRBJ2-2; weak D call: TRBD2 (5 bases). The CDR3 loop spans 15 amino acids. V lost 6 bases, J lost 0 bases, and 11 bases lay in between. CDR1 is SNHLY, CDR2 FYNNEI, per germline. CDR3 residues: CASRVLGPNTGELFF. CDR3 DNA sequence: TGTGCCAGCAGGGTACTAGGCCCGAACACCGGGGAGCTGTTTTTT.

The V and J genes are TRBV20-1 and TRBJ2-2; D uncertain. Germline assignment: CDR1 DFQATT and CDR2 SNEGSKA (reference sequence). This CDR3 contains 14 residues. The V end lost 5 bases, the J end lost 6 bases, and 16 bases lay between the germline ends. The CDR3 loop reads CSALQGALAGELFF. The CDR3 DNA sequence: TGCAGTGCTCTCCAAGGAGCACTCGCCGGGGAGCTGTTTTTT.

V and J are TRBV18 and TRBJ2-7; 8 positions agree with TRBD2. J was trimmed by 7 bases and V by 4 bases; bases with no gene match: 6. This CDR3 has 13 residues. Germline loops: CDR1 KGHSH, CDR2 LQKENI. CDR3 in DNA: TGTGCCAGCTCACAAGCGGGAGCGTGGGAGCAGTACTTC. Amino acids: CASSQAGAWEQYF. The variable domain in full, with the rest retrieved from reference TRBV18 and TRBJ2-7, is NAGVMQNPRHLVRRRGQEARLRCSPMKGHSHVYWYRQLPEEGLKFMVYLQKENIIDESGMPKERFSAEFPKEGPSILRIQQVVRGDSAAYFCASSQAGAWEQYFGPGTRLTVT.

The chain carries TRBV2 and TRBJ2-2, with 9 bases that match TRBD2. The CDR3 covers 15 residues. The germline V gene has CDR1 SNHLY and CDR2 FYNNEI. The junction had 8 bases not matched to a gene; V was cut back by 5 bases and J by 7 bases. The DNA for the CDR3 is TGTGCCAGCAGTCTTAGCGGGAGAAAGAGCGGGGAGCTGTTTTTT. Residues: CASSLSGRKSGELFF.

The chain recombines TRBV7-9 with TRBJ1-5, with 8 bases identical to TRBD1. The CDR3 covers 14 residues. Germline CDR1 is SEHNR and CDR2 is FQNEAQ (reference sequence). Germline trimming cut 6 bases from V and 5 bases from J; bases unmatched to any gene: 6. The CDR3 region is CASSQQGGDQPQHF. As DNA, the CDR3 is TGTGCCAGCAGTCAACAGGGGGGGGATCAGCCCCAGCATTTT.

The table lists this clonotype with a few counts. The DNA of the CDR3 is TGTGCCATCCGCAGGGGGACCGGGGAGCTGTTTTTT. It encodes CAIRRGTGELFF. This chain joins TRBV6-4 and TRBJ2-2; 7 nucleotides align to TRBD1. Germline V gene data show CDR1 as MRHNA and CDR2 as SNTAGT. This CDR3 region has 12 residues. J was trimmed by 5 bases and V by 10 bases; bases with no gene match: 4.

The J gene is TRBJ2-5, the V gene TRBV20-1, with unresolved D. The CDR3 has 14 amino acids. The V and J ends lost 0 bases and 7 bases respectively, with 15 bases between them. Looked up from germline, CDR1 is DFQATT and CDR2 is SNEGSKA (reference sequence). This chain's CDR3 is CSARDRRAWGTQYF. DNA for the CDR3: TGCAGTGCTAGAGATCGCCGCGCCTGGGGGACCCAGTACTTC.

In its sample, this clonotype is medium-sized. V is TRBV18 and J is TRBJ2-3; TRBD1 or TRBD2 may be the D gene (5 bases each). The ends were cut back, 3 bases at V and 2 bases at J, with 12 bases in the middle. Germline V lookup: CDR1 KGHSH, CDR2 LQKENI. The CDR3 spans 15 residues. Here the CDR3 reads CASSPGPLDTDTQYF. DNA of the CDR3: TGTGCCAGCTCACCGGGACCCCTCGACACAGATACGCAGTATTTT.

V usage is TRBV28 and J usage is TRBJ1-6, with TRBD1 matching 9 bases. After removal of 3 bases from V and 5 bases from J, the junction contained 8 bases not matched to a gene. The germline gives CDR1 MDHEN, CDR2 SYDVKM. This CDR3 is built from 17 residues. CDR3 region: CASSFPLWTGDNSPLHF. Written as DNA, the CDR3 is TGTGCCAGCAGTTTTCCTCTCTGGACAGGGGATAATTCACCCCTCCACTTT.

The chain links TRBV11-2 to TRBJ1-4; tentative D call: TRBD1 (5 bases). This CDR3 is built from 14 residues. Germline V gene sequence: CDR1 SGHAT, CDR2 FQNNGV. Trimming took 5 bases from V and 7 from J, leaving 14 bases between them. CDR3 loop: CASSVPGPSEKLFF. In DNA form, the CDR3 reads TGTGCCAGCAGCGTACCGGGACCAAGTGAAAAACTGTTTTTT.

To note about this clonotype: One end of the junction does not line up with germline, which may come from a read error. V and J are TRBV25-1 and TRBJ2-4; D may correspond to TRBD1 or TRBD2 (5 bases each). The germline V gene has CDR1 MGHDK and CDR2 SYGVNS. There are 12 residues in the CDR3. The DNA of the CDR3 is TGTGCCAGCAGGGGACCCCAAAACGTTCAGTACTTC. This gives the protein CASRGPQNVQYF.

The chain joins TRBV19 to TRBJ1-5; tentatively, D is TRBD1 (5 bases). The CDR3 is 17 amino acids. In germline, CDR1 is LNHDA, CDR2 SQIVND (reference sequence). Trimming shortened V by 4 bases and J by 1 base, and 17 bases separated the two germline ends. The chain's CDR3 is CASSTGTGYHSNQPQHF. CDR3 DNA sequence: TGTGCCAGTAGTACAGGGACCGGGTACCACAGCAATCAGCCCCAGCATTTT. Full variable domain (rest looked up from reference TRBV19 and TRBJ1-5): DGGITQSPKYLFRKEGQNVTLSCEQNLNHDAMYWYRQDPGQGLRLIYYSQIVNDFQKGDIAEGYSVSREKKESFPLTVTSAQKNPTAFYLCASSTGTGYHSNQPQHFGDGTRLSIL.

On this clonotype: Since a much larger clone is just one base distant, this may be a read error. V usage is TRBV2 and J usage is TRBJ2-1; D might be TRBD1 (5 bases). The CDR3 has 15 amino acids. Germline loops: CDR1 SNHLY, CDR2 FYNNEI. CDR3: CACSELLGVVGEQFF. DNA of the CDR3: TGTGCCTGCAGTGAACTCCTAGGGGTAGTCGGGGAGCAGTTCTTC.